This entry lists 8 T cell receptor beta chains sequenced from one sample in a study of cytomegalovirus exposure and HLA in healthy donors. This PCR relied on a set of 60 Vbeta primers and 13 Jbeta primers. TCRdb's table, derived via immunoSEQ multiplex PCR, lists solely in-frame clones and lacks some. The table for this sample gives roughly 73,000 clones. The sample comprised PBMCs. Every receptor here comes from a man aged 45-65 years in good health and CMV-seropositive.

This rearrangement joins TRBV5-1 to TRBJ1-3; D possibly corresponds to TRBD1 (6 bases). V gave up 2 bases and J gave up 0 bases, with 12 bases separating them. Germline V lookup: CDR1 SGHRS, CDR2 YFSETQ. The CDR3 runs to 16 residues. The DNA of the CDR3 is TGCGCCAGCAGCTTCCAGGGGCAGGGCTCTGGAAACACCATATATTTT. It encodes CASSFQGQGSGNTIYF.

The V call is TRBV29-1, the J call TRBJ1-1, with TRBD1 as a possible D gene (6 bases). CDR3 size: 11 residues. Trimming left V 8 bases short and J 12 bases short, with 19 bases between. Germline values: CDR1 SQVTM, CDR2 ANQGSEA. Written as DNA, the CDR3 is TGCAGCTCCGAGGGGGGGGACGGATCTTTCTTT. Amino acid sequence: CSSEGGDGSFF.

V usage is TRBV9 and J usage is TRBJ1-1; no clear D gene. Trimming left V 2 bases short and J 4 bases short, with 9 bases between. CDR1 is SGDLS and CDR2 is YYNGEE in the germline V gene. This CDR3 comprises 13 residues. The CDR3 spells CASSVGVGTEAFF. CDR3 coding DNA: TGTGCCAGCAGCGTGGGCGTCGGCACTGAAGCTTTCTTT.

The chain is built from TRBV2 and TRBJ2-7; a weak D match, TRBD2 (8 bases). The CDR3 length is 15 residues. In germline, CDR1 is SNHLY, CDR2 FYNNEI. Trimming pared 7 bases from V and 9 bases from J, leaving 25 bases between. DNA for the CDR3: TGTGCCAGCAAACCCTTGACAGGGCGGCGGGGGGCGCAGTACGTC. Translation gives CASKPLTGRRGAQYV.

The chain couples TRBV19 to TRBJ1-1, with D hard to call. Looked up from germline, CDR1 is LNHDA and CDR2 is SQIVND (reference sequence). CDR3 length: 15 residues. V lost 10 bases to trimming and J lost 4 bases, with 22 bases between them. This chain's CDR3 is CATTRGLTWSTEAFF. For the CDR3, the DNA is TGTGCCACTACTCGTGGCCTAACTTGGAGCACTGAAGCTTTCTTT.

The chain joins TRBV5-1 to TRBJ2-3; tentatively, D is TRBD1 (5 bases). Trimming took 0 bases from V and 2 from J, leaving 10 bases between them. This CDR3 region has 15 residues. The germline V gene has CDR1 SGHRS and CDR2 YFSETQ. The DNA for the CDR3 is TGCGCCAGCAGCTTGGCAGGGCAGTACACAGATACGCAGTATTTT. Translation gives CASSLAGQYTDTQYF.

This chain connects TRBV10-3 to TRBJ1-1, with a possible D match to TRBD1 (5 bases). Trimming left V 2 bases short and J 5 bases short, with 12 bases between. Germline CDR1 is ENHRY and CDR2 is SYGVKD. This CDR3 is 14 amino acids long. The CDR3: CAISEGGLGTEAFF. Written as DNA, the CDR3 is TGTGCCATCAGTGAGGGGGGGTTGGGGACTGAAGCTTTCTTT.

The chain couples TRBV9 to TRBJ2-3, with a tentative D call TRBD1 (6 bases). Germline V gene data show CDR1 as SGDLS and CDR2 as YYNGEE. This CDR3 has 18 residues. Trimming shortened V by 0 bases and J by 2 bases, and 19 bases separated the two germline ends. The CDR3 loop reads CASSVEGWGLTSTDTQYF. The CDR3 DNA sequence: TGTGCCAGCAGCGTAGAGGGTTGGGGGCTAACCTCCACAGATACGCAGTATTTT.